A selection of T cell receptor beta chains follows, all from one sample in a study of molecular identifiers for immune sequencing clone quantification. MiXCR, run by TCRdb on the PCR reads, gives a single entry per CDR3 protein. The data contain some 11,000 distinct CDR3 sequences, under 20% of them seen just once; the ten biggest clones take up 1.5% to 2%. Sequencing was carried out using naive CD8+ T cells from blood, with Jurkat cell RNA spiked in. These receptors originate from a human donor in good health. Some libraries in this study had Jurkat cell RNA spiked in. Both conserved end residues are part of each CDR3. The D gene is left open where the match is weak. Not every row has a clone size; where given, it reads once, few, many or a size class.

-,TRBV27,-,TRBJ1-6,TGTGCCAGCAGCCAACCCGGACATCGCTCCTATAATTCACCCCTCCACTTT,CASSQPGHRSYNSPLHF
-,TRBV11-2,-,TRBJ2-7,TGTGCCAGCAGCTTAGGTCCAGCTGACTACGAGCAGTACTTC,CASSLGPADYEQYF
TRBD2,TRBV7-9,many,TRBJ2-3,TGTGCCAGCAGCTCGGGGGGGATCACAGATACGCAGTATTTT,CASSSGGITDTQYF
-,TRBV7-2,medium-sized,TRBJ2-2,TGTGCCAGCACCCAGGACAGAGAGGAGCTGTTTTTT,CASTQDREELFF
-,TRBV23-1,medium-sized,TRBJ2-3,TGCGCCAGCAGTCAATGGGGGGGCTCGAGGGAGACGCAGTATTTT,CASSQWGGSRETQYF
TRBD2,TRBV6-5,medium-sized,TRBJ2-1,TGTGCCAGCAGTTACTCGACTAGCGGCTACAATGAGCAGTTCTTC,CASSYSTSGYNEQFF
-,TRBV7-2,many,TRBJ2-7,TGTGCCAGCAGCTTAGTTGGGGGTTACGAGCAGTACTTC,CASSLVGGYEQYF
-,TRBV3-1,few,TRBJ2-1,TGTGCCAGCAGCCAAAGTGATACGGATGAGCAGTTCTTC,CASSQSDTDEQFF
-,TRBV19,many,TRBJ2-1,TGTGCCAGTAGACTGTCTAGCTATGGGAACAATGAGCAGTTCTTC,CASRLSSYGNNEQFF
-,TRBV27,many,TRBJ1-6,TGTGCCAGCAGCCCCTCTAGCTCCTATAATTCACCCCTCCACTTT,CASSPSSSYNSPLHF
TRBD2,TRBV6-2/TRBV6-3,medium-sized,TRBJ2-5,TGTGCCAGCAGTTCCACGGGACTAGCGGGGGACCAAGAGACCCAGTACTTC,CASSSTGLAGDQETQYF
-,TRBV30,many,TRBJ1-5,TGTGCCTGGACAGACGACGGCAACAATCAGCCCCAGCATTTT,CAWTDDGNNQPQHF
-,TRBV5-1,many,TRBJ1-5,TGCGCCAGCAGTTTTTACAGGGAGCGCAGCAATCAGCCCCAGCATTTT,CASSFYRERSNQPQHF
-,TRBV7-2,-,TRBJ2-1,TGTGCCAGCAGCTTAACGACGGGGACGTTTTACAATGAGCAGTTCTTC,CASSLTTGTFYNEQFF
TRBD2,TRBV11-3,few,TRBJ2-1,TGTGCCAGCAGCCCCGGGACTAGCGGACCGTACAATGAGCAGCTCTTC,CASSPGTSGPYNEQLF
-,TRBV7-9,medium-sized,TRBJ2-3,TGTGCCAGCAGCCCCAAGCGCTCCAAAGCAGATACGCAGTATTTT,CASSPKRSKADTQYF
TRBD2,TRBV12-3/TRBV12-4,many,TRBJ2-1,TGTGCCAGCAGTTTGTGGACTAGCGGAATCGATGAGCAGTTCTTC,CASSLWTSGIDEQFF
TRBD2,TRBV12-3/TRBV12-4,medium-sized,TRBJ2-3,TGTGCCAGCAGTTTAGGGGGACTAGCGGGAAGCACAGATACGCAGTATTTT,CASSLGGLAGSTDTQYF
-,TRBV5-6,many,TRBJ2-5,TGTGCCAGCAGCTTGGGGGCAGAAGAGACCCAGTACTTC,CASSLGAEETQYF
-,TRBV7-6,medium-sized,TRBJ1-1,TGTGCCAGCAGCCCTACAGGGTACGCTGAAGCTTTCTTT,CASSPTGYAEAFF
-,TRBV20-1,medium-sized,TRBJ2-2,TGCAGTGCTAGAGGTGAAAACACCGGGGAGCTGTTTTTT,CSARGENTGELFF
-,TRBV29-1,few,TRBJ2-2,TGCAGCGTTGTCGGGAACACCGGGGAGCTGTTTTTT,CSVVGNTGELFF
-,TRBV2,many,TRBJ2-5,TGTGCCAGCAGTGCAGACGCAGAGACCCAGTACTTC,CASSADAETQYF
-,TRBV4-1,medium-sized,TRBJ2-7,TGCGCCAGCAGCCAAGGGTCTAAAAGGGAGCAGTACTTC,CASSQGSKREQYF
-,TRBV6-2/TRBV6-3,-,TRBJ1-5,TGTGCCAGCAGTTACCCGAATAGCAATCAGCCCCAGCATTTT,CASSYPNSNQPQHF
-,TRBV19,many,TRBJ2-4,TGTGCCAGTAGTCTGGCCCGGCGGGCCCTGATAGCCAAAAACATTCAGTACTTC,CASSLARRALIAKNIQYF
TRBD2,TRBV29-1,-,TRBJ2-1,TGCAGCGTTGAGGGGACTAGCGGGAGGGCCAATGAGCAGCTCTTC,CSVEGTSGRANEQLF
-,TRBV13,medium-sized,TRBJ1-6,TGTGCCAGCAGCCTTACAGAGAATAATTCACCCCTCCACTTT,CASSLTENNSPLHF
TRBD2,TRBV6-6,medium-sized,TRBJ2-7,TGTGCCAGCAGCAGAGGGACTAGCGGGAGGTTCAGGTCCTACGAGCAGTACTTC,CASSRGTSGRFRSYEQYF
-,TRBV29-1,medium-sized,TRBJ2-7,TGCAGCGTCGGCTGGGGAGTAGCTATTACCTACGAGCAGTACTTC,CSVGWGVAITYEQYF
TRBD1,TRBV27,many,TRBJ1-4,TGTGCCAGCAGTTTATCTACAGGGGGCGCTGAAAAACTGTTTTTT,CASSLSTGGAEKLFF
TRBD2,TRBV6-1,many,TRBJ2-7,TGTGCCAGCAGTGTATGGACTAGCGAGGGCTACGAGCAGTACTTC,CASSVWTSEGYEQYF
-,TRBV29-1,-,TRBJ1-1,TGCAGCGTAGAGTTCACTGAAGCTTTCTTT,CSVEFTEAFF
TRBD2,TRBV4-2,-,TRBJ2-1,TGTGCCAGCAGTCAAGGCGGACTAGCGGGGGGCAGTGAGCAGTTCTTC,CASSQGGLAGGSEQFF
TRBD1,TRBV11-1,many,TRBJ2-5,TGTGCCAGCAGTTCGACCGGGACAGGGGGAGGAGAGACCCAGTACTTC,CASSSTGTGGGETQYF
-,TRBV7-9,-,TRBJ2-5,TGTGCCAGCAGCGCCACAGGGAACCAAGGGACCCAGTACTTC,CASSATGNQGTQYF
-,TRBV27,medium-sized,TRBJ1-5,TGTGCCAGCAGTTTATCGGGACTTCCCAATCAGCCCCAGCATTTT,CASSLSGLPNQPQHF
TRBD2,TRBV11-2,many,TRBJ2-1,TGTGCCAGCAGCTTAGCAGCGGGAGAGTACAATGAGCAGTTCTTC,CASSLAAGEYNEQFF
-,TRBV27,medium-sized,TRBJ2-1,TGTGCCAGCAGTTTATCTCAGCCCAATGAGCAGTTCTTC,CASSLSQPNEQFF
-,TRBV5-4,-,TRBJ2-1,TGTGCCAGCAGCCCCGGGACAACCTACAATGAGCAGTTCTTC,CASSPGTTYNEQFF